Below, 32 T cell receptor beta chains from the same sample are listed, as sequenced in a study of regulatory T cells in long-lasting Graves disease. Building of the TCR beta libraries involved iRepertoire HTBI primers and Arm-PCR of CDR3 regions. TCRdb reprocessed the multiplex PCR reads with MiXCR, giving one entry per CDR3 protein. This table holds about 560,000 distinct CDR3 sequences, more than 15% found once. Regarding time point: newly diagnosed GD, antithyroid drugs for less than 3 months. Generation of the TCR library employed RNA extracted from PBMCs. These same data were also listed under a study on T cells in Graves' hyperthyroidism and ophthalmopathy.

The sample consisted of peripheral blood mononuclear cells (PBMCs), taken at new diagnosis, from a patient treated with antithyroid drugs. The origin of the receptors is a man between 18 and 29 years old with Graves disease.

This clonotype was observed a handful of times. The chain has TRBV18 and TRBJ2-1, with TRBD2 identical over 13 bases. The germline CDR1 and CDR2 sequences are KGHSH and LQKENI. The CDR3 is made up of 17 amino acids. V lost 0 bases and J lost 7; bases outside the gene matches: 6. The CDR3 coding sequence is TGTGCCAGCTCACCACCCCAGGGACTAGCGGGAAGTAATGAGCAGTTCTTC. Amino acid sequence: CASSPPQGLAGSNEQFF.

This clonotype has just a few counts. This chain joins TRBV20-1 and TRBJ2-1; TRBD1 aligns across 9 bases. Germline V gene lookup returns CDR1 DFQATT and CDR2 SNEGSKA (reference sequence). The CDR3 extends over 17 amino acids. V was pared by 0 bases and J by 0 bases, with 6 bases of the junction left unmatched. CDR3 nucleotide sequence: TGCAGTGCTAGAGATTACGGACAGGGGAGCTCCTACAATGAGCAGTTCTTC. Translating gives CSARDYGQGSSYNEQFF.

This sequence joins TRBV20-1 and TRBJ1-5; no firm D call. CDR1 is DFQATT and CDR2 is SNEGSKA in the germline V gene (reference sequence). This CDR3 has 15 amino acids. V lost 2 bases and J 5 bases, leaving 16 bases between the germline ends. CDR3 bases: TGCAGTGCTAGACGGATCGTAGGAGGCGATCAGCCCCAGCATTTT. The encoded protein is CSARRIVGGDQPQHF.

The sample holds many counts of this clonotype. V is TRBV7-2 and J is TRBJ2-5, with 10 bases lining up with TRBD2. Germline trimming cut 0 bases from V and 4 bases from J; bases unmatched to any gene: 8. This CDR3 is built from 17 residues. Germline V gene lookup returns CDR1 SGHTA and CDR2 FQGNSA. In DNA, the CDR3 is TGTGCCAGCAGCTTAGCCGTCAGCGGGAGGGCAGCAGAGACCCAGTACTTC. It is translated as CASSLAVSGRAAETQYF.

This clonotype has a count of ten or more. CDR3 nucleotides: TGTGCCAGCAGCCCGGGACAGCTTAGCAATCAGCCCCAGCATTTT. This translates into CASSPGQLSNQPQHF. This chain links TRBV28 with TRBJ1-5; the match to TRBD1 covers 7 bases. Trimming cost V 6 bases and J 0 bases; bases outside gene matches: 5. Looked up from germline, CDR1 is MDHEN and CDR2 is SYDVKM. The CDR3 totals 15 residues.

The chain couples TRBV29-1 to TRBJ1-2; TRBD1 matches 8 bases. The V gene's germline CDR1 is SQVTM and CDR2 ANQGSEA. The V and J ends lost 3 bases and 3 bases, in that order; junction bases with no gene match: 3. The CDR3 sequence is 13 residues long. The CDR3 region is CSVDVTGDYGYTF. As DNA, the CDR3 is TGCAGCGTTGATGTGACAGGGGACTATGGCTACACCTTC.

The chain has TRBV24-1 and TRBJ2-3; D assignment may be TRBD1 or TRBD2 (5 bases each). The V and J ends lost 6 bases and 5 bases respectively, with 14 bases between them. There are 14 residues in the CDR3. Germline V CDR1 and CDR2: KGHDR, SFDVKD. In DNA, the CDR3 is TGTGCCACCAGTTGGGGGACCCTAGAAGATACGCAGTATTTT. This codes for CATSWGTLEDTQYF.

This chain uses TRBV20-1 with TRBJ1-2; TRBD1 is a possible D gene (5 bases). The CDR3 spans 14 residues. Germline assignment: CDR1 DFQATT and CDR2 SNEGSKA (reference sequence). V lost 3 bases to trimming and J lost 8 bases, with 19 bases between them. The CDR3 nucleotides read TGCAGTGCTAGCGGGACGGGTGAAAGGCGAGGCTACACCTTC. Translation: CSASGTGERRGYTF.

This sequence joins TRBV10-3 and TRBJ1-2; D unclear. Trimming removed 4 bases at V and 3 bases at J, with 9 bases between. The germline CDR1 and CDR2 sequences are ENHRY and SYGVKD. The CDR3 has 13 residues. For the CDR3, the DNA is TGTGCCATCAGTGGAGAGACCTACTATGGCTACACCTTC. Its protein is CAISGETYYGYTF.

This clonotype has at least ten counts. The chain recombines TRBV3-1 with TRBJ2-2, with D hard to call. Trimming removed 3 bases from V and 4 bases from J, with 3 bases in between. Germline CDR1 is LGHDT and CDR2 is YNNKEL (reference sequence). The CDR3 runs to 12 residues. The CDR3 region has the DNA TGTGCCAGCAGCCATTTCACCGGGGAGCTGTTTTTT. It codes for CASSHFTGELFF.

This clonotype has a count of ten or more. This chain connects TRBV29-1 to TRBJ2-7, with TRBD1 matching 9 bases. Germline V gene data show CDR1 as SQVTM and CDR2 as ANQGSEA. V lost 1 base, J lost 2 bases, and 9 bases stayed unmatched. The CDR3 spans 16 residues. CDR3 in amino acids: CSVEGGGTGSPYEQYF. The CDR3 DNA reads as TGCAGCGTTGAAGGGGGGGGGACAGGGAGTCCCTACGAGCAGTACTTC.

The chain employs TRBV11-2 and TRBJ2-1; TRBD2 matches 8 bases. Unmatched junction bases numbered 10, after V lost 0 bases and J lost 6 bases. This CDR3 region has 17 residues. Germline values: CDR1 SGHAT, CDR2 FQNNGV. CDR3 protein: CASSLDPGRAASNEQFF. The CDR3 nucleotides read TGTGCCAGCAGCTTAGATCCCGGGAGGGCCGCCAGCAATGAGCAGTTCTTC.

This chain connects TRBV4-1 to TRBJ1-2, with a possible D match to TRBD1 (5 bases). There are 17 residues in the CDR3. Germline V gene lookup returns CDR1 MGHRA and CDR2 YSYEKL. V dropped 4 bases and J dropped 0 bases, with 18 bases sitting between them. This CDR3 is CASSLGPQAFTNYGYTF. CDR3 bases: TGCGCCAGCAGCCTGGGACCGCAGGCCTTTACTAACTATGGCTACACCTTC.

The gene calls are TRBV7-9 and TRBJ2-2; D uncertain. The CDR3 length is 16 residues. The V and J ends lost 1 base and 3 bases respectively, with 12 bases between them. From germline, CDR1 is SEHNR and CDR2 FQNEAQ (reference sequence). The CDR3 loop reads CASSLVPTAYTGELFF. The CDR3 coding sequence is TGTGCCAGCAGCTTAGTACCGACGGCATACACCGGGGAGCTGTTTTTT. The whole variable domain, remainder taken from reference TRBV7-9 and TRBJ2-2, is DTGVSQNPRHKITKRGQNVTFRCDPISEHNRLYWYRQTLGQGPEFLTYFQNEAQLEKSRLLSDRFSAERPKGSFSTLEIQRTEQGDSAMYLCASSLVPTAYTGELFFGEGSRLTVL.

This clonotype was seen repeatedly, ten times or more. The chain employs TRBV27 and TRBJ2-5; D gene uncertain. Germline V gene sequence: CDR1 MNHEY, CDR2 SMNVEV (reference sequence). CDR3 length equals 8 residues. CDR3 sequence: CACPTQYF. CDR3 in DNA: TGTGCTTGCCCGACCCAGTACTTC.

This clonotype was seen ten or more times. CDR3 amino acids: CSANPWGETQYF. The CDR3 DNA is TGCAGTGCCAACCCTTGGGGGGAGACCCAGTACTTC. The genes are TRBV20-1 and TRBJ2-5, with D perhaps given as TRBD1 or TRBD2 (5 bases each). The germline gives CDR1 DFQATT, CDR2 SNEGSKA (reference sequence). Trimming left V 6 bases short and J 5 bases short, with 13 bases between. The CDR3 covers 12 residues.

Note on this clonotype: A single base is all that separates this from a far larger clone, so a read error is likely. V and J are TRBV30 and TRBJ2-7; 8 bases line up with TRBD1. The CDR3 sequence is 15 residues long. Trimming removed 1 base from V and 7 bases from J; junction bases left unmatched: 12. Germline V gives CDR1 GTSNPN, CDR2 SVGIG (reference sequence). The CDR3 DNA follows: TGTGCCTGGAGTGGTATGTACAGGGGGGACAATGAGCAGTACTTC. Its protein product is CAWSGMYRGDNEQYF.

To note about this clonotype: A much more abundant neighbour one base away suggests this may be a read error. The CDR3 nucleotides are TGTGCCAGCCCAGCCCTGATACGAGGAACTAATGAAAAACTGTTTTTT. Its translation: CASPALIRGTNEKLFF. The V call is TRBV18, the J call TRBJ1-4; D unresolved. Germline lookup yields CDR1 KGHSH and CDR2 LQKENI. The germline V and J ends were trimmed by 8 bases and 1 base, with 17 bases remaining between them. There are 16 residues in the CDR3.

This clonotype was seen many times. This CDR3 is CASSWGGTEKADTQYF. The CDR3 bases are TGTGCCAGCAGCTGGGGGGGTACTGAAAAGGCAGATACGCAGTATTTT. V usage is TRBV28 and J usage is TRBJ2-3; TRBD2 aligns across 7 bases. V lost 6 bases and J lost 4; bases outside the gene matches: 13. The length of the CDR3 is 16 residues. CDR1 and CDR2 from the germline V gene are MDHEN and SYDVKM. The full variable domain, completed using reference TRBV28 and TRBJ2-3, is DVKVTQSSRYLVKRTGEKVFLECVQDMDHENMFWYRQDPGLGLRLIYFSYDVKMKEKGDIPEGYSVSREKKERFSLILESASTNQTSMYLCASSWGGTEKADTQYFGPGTRLTVL.

The chain employs TRBV5-1 and TRBJ2-7; 7 bases align to TRBD2. Trimming removed 0 bases from V and 2 bases from J; junction bases left unmatched: 8. The V gene's germline CDR1 is SGHRS and CDR2 YFSETQ. This CDR3 comprises 16 residues. Here the CDR3 DNA reads TGCGCCAGCAGCTTGGAATTCGGGCGGGAGCCCTACGAGCAGTACTTC. Amino acids: CASSLEFGREPYEQYF.

The chain joins TRBV9 to TRBJ2-7; 11 nucleotides align to TRBD2. The V and J ends lost 3 bases and 0 bases, in that order; junction bases with no gene match: 8. There are 17 residues in the CDR3. Germline V gene sequence: CDR1 SGDLS, CDR2 YYNGEE. The CDR3 spells CASSAGTSGATSYEQYF. The CDR3 nucleotides read TGTGCCAGCAGCGCCGGGACTAGCGGAGCCACCTCCTACGAGCAGTACTTC.

By share, this clonotype counts as medium-sized (0.01 to 0.1%). The rearrangement uses TRBV20-1 and TRBJ1-6; unclear D gene. The CDR3 is 14 amino acids. Germline V gives CDR1 DFQATT, CDR2 SNEGSKA (reference sequence). V was cut by 0 bases and J by 4 bases, with 7 bases left in between. The CDR3 DNA is TGCAGTGCTAGAGACACAACATATAATTCACCCCTCCACTTT. As protein: CSARDTTYNSPLHF.

There are many counts of this clonotype. This chain links TRBV28 with TRBJ1-1, with D perhaps matching TRBD1 (6 bases). CDR1 is MDHEN and CDR2 is SYDVKM in the germline V gene. CDR3 length: 14 amino acids. Trimming removed 2 bases at V and 5 bases at J, with 12 bases between. This CDR3 reads CASSLNRERTEAFF. CDR3 coding DNA: TGTGCCAGCAGTTTAAACAGGGAAAGGACTGAAGCTTTCTTT.

At least ten counts were recorded for this clonotype. The V gene is TRBV28, the J gene TRBJ1-1; possible D gene TRBD1, 6 bases. Germline assignment: CDR1 MDHEN and CDR2 SYDVKM. CDR3 length: 13 amino acids. Trimming pared 3 bases from V and 6 bases from J, leaving 11 bases between. CDR3 protein: CASSFRGISEAFF. The CDR3 coding sequence is TGTGCCAGCAGTTTCAGGGGTATTTCTGAAGCTTTCTTT.

A note on this clonotype: One base away lies a much larger clone, so this may be a sequencing read error. The conserved final phenylalanine or tryptophan is absent from the CDR3, which likely points to a read error. This chain joins TRBV27 and TRBJ2-1; 11 bases are shared with TRBD2. The germline CDR1 and CDR2 sequences are MNHEY and SMNVEV (reference sequence). This CDR3 has 17 amino acids. Trimming at V came to 6 bases and at J to 4 bases, leaving 11 bases not matched to a gene. The CDR3 here is CASRGVAGGLPYNEQFS. CDR3 nucleotides: TGTGCCAGCAGGGGGGTAGCGGGAGGGCTACCTTACAATGAGCAGTTCTCC.

This clonotype occurred a few times. The chain has TRBV7-8 and TRBJ1-5, with a tentative D call TRBD1 (6 bases). Trimming took 5 bases from V and 7 from J, leaving 21 bases between them. This CDR3 comprises 16 residues. CDR1 SGHVS and CDR2 FQNEAQ come from the germline V gene. The CDR3 DNA is TGTGCCAGCAGCCAGACACCGGGACAAGGGGAACAGCCCCAGCATTTT. This gives the protein CASSQTPGQGEQPQHF. The variable domain in full, with the rest retrieved from reference TRBV7-8 and TRBJ1-5, is GAGVSQSPRYKVAKRGQDVALRCDPISGHVSLFWYQQALGQGPEFLTYFQNEAQLDKSGLPSDRFFAERPEGSVSTLKIQRTQQEDSAVYLCASSQTPGQGEQPQHFGDGTRLSIL.

CDR3 sequence: CASSPTGEDGYTF. The CDR3 DNA is TGTGCCAGCTCACCAACAGGGGAAGATGGCTACACCTTC. The chain joins TRBV18 to TRBJ1-2, with 7 bases identical to TRBD1. V shed 2 bases and J 6 bases; nucleotides not matched to a gene: 3. This CDR3 spans 13 amino acids. The germline gives CDR1 KGHSH, CDR2 LQKENI.

In its sample, this clonotype was seen many times. V usage is TRBV18 and J usage is TRBJ2-3, with a weak D call TRBD1 (5 bases). V dropped 6 bases and J dropped 6 bases, with 13 bases sitting between them. Germline values: CDR1 KGHSH, CDR2 LQKENI. The CDR3 is made up of 13 amino acids. CDR3 loop: CASSQTARDTQYF. In nucleotides, the CDR3 is TGTGCCAGCTCCCAGACAGCTCGGGATACGCAGTATTTT.

This chain joins TRBV29-1 and TRBJ2-3; TRBD2 aligns across 9 bases. In germline, CDR1 is SQVTM, CDR2 ANQGSEA. J gave up 5 bases and V 0 bases, and 3 bases lay outside the gene matches. This CDR3 has 14 amino acids. The CDR3 coding sequence is TGCAGCGTTGAAGAGGTAGCGGGAGTAGATACGCAGTATTTT. This translates into CSVEEVAGVDTQYF.

This clonotype appeared many times. V gene TRBV20-1 combines with J gene TRBJ2-1; 7 nucleotides agree with TRBD2. This CDR3 is 15 amino acids long. Trimming removed 3 bases from V and 1 base from J; junction bases left unmatched: 6. Germline V gene sequence: CDR1 DFQATT, CDR2 SNEGSKA (reference sequence). The CDR3 is CSARGAGPSYNEQFF. The CDR3, as DNA: TGCAGTGCTAGGGGAGCGGGACCGTCCTACAATGAGCAGTTCTTC.

A note on this clonotype: This may come from a read error, since a much larger clone is one base off. The J gene is TRBJ2-2, the V gene TRBV6-1; 13 bases agree with TRBD2. Per the germline V gene, CDR1 is MNHNS and CDR2 is SASEGT. The CDR3 length is 19 residues. The CDR3 DNA sequence: TGTGCCAGCAGAGAAGGACTAGCGGGAGCGGGGTGGGACACCGGGGAGCTGGTTTTT. Protein sequence: CASREGLAGAGWDTGELVF.

A few counts support this clonotype. The V call is TRBV10-1, the J call TRBJ2-5; 10 bases agree with TRBD1. CDR1 WNHNN and CDR2 SYGVQD come from the germline V gene (reference sequence). Trimming at V came to 6 bases and at J to 4 bases, leaving 8 bases not matched to a gene. The CDR3 runs 15 residues. The CDR3 loop is CASSLSGTGAETQYF. In DNA, the CDR3 is TGCGCCAGCAGCCTCTCCGGGACAGGGGCAGAGACCCAGTACTTC.